This T cell receptor beta chain was identified in a study of blood T cell repertoires in COVID-19. About the research overall: Donors in the United States, Italy and Spain gave samples during acute or convalescent COVID-19.

TCRdb keeps only in-frame clones here, not all; method: immunoSEQ multiplex PCR. The table lists fewer than 200,000 clones, approximately 90% of them singletons. The CDR3 has 15 amino acids. Germline V CDR1 and CDR2: SGHTA, FQGNSA. The V end was cut by 4 bases, the J end by 7 bases, with 14 bases between. The gene calls are TRBV7-2 and TRBJ1-6; D is possibly TRBD1 (5 bases). Sequenced material: peripheral blood. This TCR was recovered from an older woman with COVID-19, enrolled during active disease. The CDR3 bases are TGTGCCAGCAGCTCGTTCGGGGCGGGGAATTCACCCCTCCACTTT. Protein sequence: CASSSFGAGNSPLHF.